The clone carrying this T cell receptor (beta chain) was found once. Germline V gives CDR1 SGHNT, CDR2 YENEEA. The CDR3 loop spans 13 amino acids. Trimming took off 1 base at V and 5 bases at J, with 8 bases between the two ends. Data came from immunoSEQ multiplex PCR; TCRdb stores just in-frame clones and leaves some out. This sample carries 70,000 to 85,000 clones, around 88% of them seen once, and the ten largest clones take over 30%. The data belong to a study of blood T cell repertoires in COVID-19. At the level of the study: There were acute and convalescent COVID-19 samples, and they came from the United States, Italy and Spain. The analysed material was cDNA or gDNA that came from T cells, B-cell-depleted T cells, or PBMCs.

The TCR comes from a man older than 75 with active or convalescent COVID-19. The sequenced sample was peripheral blood. The rearrangement links TRBV11-3 to TRBJ1-1; D remains ambiguous. The CDR3 DNA reads as TGTGCCAGCAGCTTAGGGAGTGATACTGAAGCTTTCTTT. This codes for CASSLGSDTEAFF.